The 3 T cell receptor beta chains below come from one sample, sequenced in a study of human T cells and chemical hapten exposure. Time point denoted: patch test 3, about 24 weeks after DPC sensitization. This sample's treatment: therapeutic diphenylcyclopropenone sensitization with weekly scalp DPC. TCRdb re-analysed the RACE reads in MiXCR, keeping a single row per CDR3 protein. The sample lists fewer than 200,000 distinct CDR3 sequences; roughly 26% were seen once. The input for sequencing was whole blood, taken in connection with sensitization to the hapten diphenylcyclopropenone (DPC). The receptors here all came from a woman between 18 and 29 years old with alopecia areata. Some clones in this sample may be carry-over from other donors' samples.

The chain couples TRBV7-9 to TRBJ2-5; D unresolved. V was trimmed by 1 base and J by 7 bases, leaving 7 bases between them. The germline V gene encodes CDR1 SEHNR and CDR2 FQNEAQ (reference sequence). This CDR3 spans 12 amino acids. The CDR3 region is CASSLVEVTQYF. The CDR3 coding sequence is TGTGCCAGCAGCTTAGTCGAGGTGACCCAGTACTTC.

The chain combines TRBV20-1 with TRBJ2-1; 8 bases are a match to TRBD2. Germline CDR1 DFQATT, CDR2 SNEGSKA (reference sequence). CDR3 length equals 15 residues. Trimming took 0 bases from V and 3 from J; bases not matched to a gene: 4. CDR3 in DNA: TGCAGTGCTAGAGATAGAACTAGCGGCTACAATGAGCAGTTCTTC. Translated: CSARDRTSGYNEQFF.

The chain recombines TRBV10-2 with TRBJ1-6, with D possibly being TRBD1 (5 bases). The CDR3 covers 15 residues. Germline V CDR1 and CDR2: WSHSY, SAAADI. Trimming left V 0 bases short and J 10 bases short, with 13 bases between. CDR3 residues: CASSESWGGGSPLHF. CDR3 coding DNA: TGCGCCAGCAGTGAGTCATGGGGTGGGGGGTCACCCCTCCACTTT.